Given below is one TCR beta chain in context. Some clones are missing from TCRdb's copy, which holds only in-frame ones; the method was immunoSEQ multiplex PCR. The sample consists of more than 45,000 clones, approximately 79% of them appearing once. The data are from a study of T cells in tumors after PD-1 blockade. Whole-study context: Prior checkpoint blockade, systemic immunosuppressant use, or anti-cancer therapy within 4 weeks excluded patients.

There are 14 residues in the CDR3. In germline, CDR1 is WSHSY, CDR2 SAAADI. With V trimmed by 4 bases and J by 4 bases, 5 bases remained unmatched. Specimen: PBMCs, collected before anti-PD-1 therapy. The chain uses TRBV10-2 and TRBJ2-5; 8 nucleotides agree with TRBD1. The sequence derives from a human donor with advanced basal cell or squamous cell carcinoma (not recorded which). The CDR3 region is CASSGQGMRETQYF. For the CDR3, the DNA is TGCGCCAGCAGTGGACAGGGGATGAGAGAGACCCAGTACTTC.